Each of the 28 T cell receptor beta chains below was sequenced from the same sample in a study of regulatory T cells in long-lasting Graves disease. Both iRepertoire HTBI primers and Arm-PCR of CDR3 regions were used to build the TCR beta libraries. TCRdb processed the multiplex PCR reads anew with MiXCR; each CDR3 protein has one entry. The sample has 350,000 to 450,000 distinct CDR3 sequences, 14% to 15% seen once. The time point was: newly diagnosed GD, antithyroid drugs for less than 3 months. PBMCs were the source of the RNA used for TCR sequencing. These data also featured in a second study, about T cells in Graves' hyperthyroidism and ophthalmopathy.

Material: peripheral blood mononuclear cells (PBMCs), obtained at new diagnosis, from a patient treated with antithyroid drugs. These receptors all stem from a woman aged 25 to 39 with Graves disease.

V is TRBV27 and J is TRBJ2-7; D might be TRBD1 (5 bases). Trimming took off 6 bases at V and 5 bases at J, with 8 bases between the two ends. This CDR3 region has 11 residues. The germline gives CDR1 MNHEY, CDR2 SMNVEV (reference sequence). In DNA form, the CDR3 reads TGTGCCAGCAGGCAGGGCCACGAGCAGTACTTC. This codes for CASRQGHEQYF.

This clonotype was counted ten times or more. The rearrangement uses TRBV10-3 and TRBJ1-4, with D tentatively TRBD1 (5 bases). V dropped 2 bases and J dropped 0 bases, with 10 bases sitting between them. The CDR3 sequence is 16 residues long. CDR1 and CDR2 (germline): ENHRY, SYGVKD. The CDR3 here is CAISEGTAATNEKLFF. The CDR3 coding sequence is TGTGCCATCAGTGAGGGGACGGCCGCAACTAATGAAAAACTGTTTTTT.

This clonotype was seen more than once but under ten times. The V gene is TRBV5-1, the J gene TRBJ1-1, with 8 nucleotides matching TRBD1. The CDR3 has 18 residues. The ends lost 1 base at V and 6 bases at J; junction bases unmatched: 17. From germline, CDR1 is SGHRS and CDR2 YFSETQ. The CDR3 bases are TGCGCCAGCAGCTTGACGATTCGGACAGGGAGGGAAAGGGCTGAAGCTTTCTTT. Its translation: CASSLTIRTGRERAEAFF.

This clonotype was detected a few times. The chain links TRBV5-1 to TRBJ2-2; 12 nucleotides agree with TRBD2. After removal of 6 bases from V and 4 bases from J, the junction contained 7 bases not matched to a gene. Germline lookup yields CDR1 SGHRS and CDR2 YFSETQ. There are 16 residues in the CDR3. CDR3 DNA: TGCGCCAGCATCCTGACTAGCGGGAGCACCACCGGGGAGCTGTTTTTT. Protein: CASILTSGSTTGELFF. The complete variable domain, with remaining parts taken from reference TRBV5-1 and TRBJ2-2, reads KAGVTQTPRYLIKTRGQQVTLSCSPISGHRSVSWYQQTPGQGLQFLFEYFSETQRNKGNFPGRFSGRQFSNSRSEMNVSTLELGDSALYLCASILTSGSTTGELFFGEGSRLTVL.

There are many counts of this clonotype. The chain has TRBV6-1 and TRBJ2-5; 13 bases agree with TRBD2. V gave up 5 bases and J gave up 5 bases; unmatched junction bases: 8. CDR1 is MNHNS and CDR2 is SASEGT in the germline V gene. CDR3 length equals 16 residues. This CDR3 reads CASSKLAGGPVETQYF. For the CDR3, the DNA is TGTGCCAGCAGTAAACTAGCGGGAGGGCCTGTTGAGACCCAGTACTTC.

This clonotype was seen a few times. The rearrangement joins TRBV5-1 to TRBJ2-2; D is unclear. V lost 4 bases, J lost 1 base, and 8 bases lay in between. The CDR3 length is 14 residues. CDR1 is SGHRS and CDR2 is YFSETQ in the germline V gene. This chain's CDR3 is CASSTRLNTGELFF. The CDR3 DNA reads TGCGCCAGCAGCACGCGGTTGAACACCGGGGAGCTGTTTTTT.

This clonotype was recorded at least ten times. The DNA of the CDR3 is TGCAGTGCTAGAGATTCGGGACGCTTGAGCTCCTACGAGCAGTACTTC. Protein product: CSARDSGRLSSYEQYF. This chain uses TRBV20-1 with TRBJ2-7, with D perhaps TRBD1 or TRBD2 (5 bases each). V lost 0 bases to trimming and J lost 0 bases, with 15 bases between them. This CDR3 has 16 amino acids. Germline V gives CDR1 DFQATT, CDR2 SNEGSKA (reference sequence).

This clonotype has a count of ten or more. The chain employs TRBV7-6 and TRBJ2-1; D may be TRBD2 (5 bases). Looked up from germline, CDR1 is SGHVS and CDR2 is FNYEAQ. Trimming removed 1 base from V and 4 bases from J, with 20 bases in between. The CDR3 is 18 amino acids. CDR3 amino acids: CASSLVPDGRSGYNEQFF. The CDR3 DNA sequence: TGTGCCAGCAGCTTAGTCCCTGACGGAAGATCGGGGTACAATGAGCAGTTCTTC.

This clonotype was detected ten times or more. This chain connects TRBV7-9 to TRBJ2-2, with TRBD2 matching 11 bases. The CDR3 loop spans 15 amino acids. The ends lost 3 bases at V and 4 bases at J; junction bases unmatched: 1. Germline V lookup: CDR1 SEHNR, CDR2 FQNEAQ (reference sequence). CDR3 sequence reads: CASSLGLAVTGELFF. CDR3 bases: TGTGCCAGCAGCTTGGGACTAGCGGTCACCGGGGAGCTGTTTTTT.

This clonotype has a count of ten or more. V and J are TRBV2 and TRBJ2-7, with TRBD2 matching 9 bases. CDR3 length: 16 amino acids. V trimming: 3 bases; J trimming: 2 bases; junction bases outside the gene matches: 8. CDR1 SNHLY and CDR2 FYNNEI come from the germline V gene. The CDR3 coding sequence is TGTGCCAGCAGTGATGCAGCGGGACTAGCCGCCTACGAGCAGTACTTC. Its protein product is CASSDAAGLAAYEQYF.

This chain uses TRBV3-1 with TRBJ1-2; D may be TRBD1 (5 bases). Germline V gene lookup returns CDR1 LGHDT and CDR2 YNNKEL (reference sequence). The V end lost 3 bases, the J end lost 8 bases, and 16 bases lay between the germline ends. The CDR3 extends over 14 amino acids. CDR3 protein: CASSHVSTDKGYTF. The DNA for the CDR3 is TGTGCCAGCAGCCATGTGTCGACGGACAAAGGCTACACCTTC. The full variable domain, with the rest looked up from reference TRBV3-1 and TRBJ1-2, is DTAVSQTPKYLVTQMGNDKSIKCEQNLGHDTMYWYKQDSKKFLKIMFSYNNKELIINETVPNRFSPKSPDKAHLNLHINSLELGDSAVYFCASSHVSTDKGYTFGSGTRLTVV.

The CDR3 coding sequence is TGTGCCAGCAGCTGGGGACAGCTTGACAATGAGCAGTTCTTC. This gives the protein CASSWGQLDNEQFF. This chain uses TRBV12-3 or TRBV12-4 with TRBJ2-1; 7 bases agree with TRBD1. CDR3 length: 14 residues. V lost 6 bases and J lost 5; bases outside the gene matches: 7.

This clonotype was observed many times. The chain carries TRBV12-5 and TRBJ2-3, with D tentatively TRBD1 (6 bases). The germline gives CDR1 LGHNT, CDR2 FRNRAP. The V end lost 3 bases, the J end lost 4 bases, and 14 bases lay between the germline ends. The CDR3 is made up of 15 amino acids. CDR3 residues: CASGLNREGADTQYF. The CDR3, as DNA: TGTGCTAGTGGTTTAAACAGGGAAGGTGCAGATACGCAGTATTTT. Full variable domain (remainder filled in from reference TRBV12-5 and TRBJ2-3): DARVTQTPRHKVTEMGQEVTMRCQPILGHNTVFWYRQTMMQGLELLAYFRNRAPLDDSGMPKDRFSAEMPDATLATLKIQPSEPRDSAVYFCASGLNREGADTQYFGPGTRLTVL.

This clonotype was picked up a small number of times. The chain uses TRBV4-1 and TRBJ1-3; D uncertain. This CDR3 spans 15 amino acids. Per germline, CDR1 MGHRA and CDR2 YSYEKL. Trimming stripped 0 bases from V and 0 bases from J, with 6 bases between. In DNA form, the CDR3 reads TGCGCCAGCAGCCAAGATGCGAGCTCTGGAAACACCATATATTTT. Amino acids: CASSQDASSGNTIYF.

This clonotype came up a few times. CDR3: CASSLVSPNSPLHF. CDR3 sequence (DNA): TGTGCCAGCAGCTTAGTGTCTCCTAATTCACCCCTCCACTTT. The chain is built from TRBV7-2 and TRBJ1-6, with D unclear. CDR3 length equals 14 residues. Trimming took off 1 base at V and 6 bases at J, with 7 bases between the two ends. In germline, CDR1 is SGHTA, CDR2 FQGNSA.

The rearrangement joins TRBV5-1 to TRBJ2-2, with a possible D match to TRBD2 (5 bases). The germline V and J ends were trimmed by 0 bases and 3 bases, with 12 bases remaining between them. Per the germline V gene, CDR1 is SGHRS and CDR2 is YFSETQ. The CDR3 is made up of 16 amino acids. The CDR3 region has the DNA TGCGCCAGCAGCTTGGATGGTAGCGCTCACACCGGGGAGCTGTTTTTT. Its protein product is CASSLDGSAHTGELFF.

The table lists this clonotype with many counts. CDR3 nucleotide sequence: TGCAGTGCCAATAGCGGGAGTAAGTCCTACGAGCAGTACTTC. Translated: CSANSGSKSYEQYF. V is TRBV20-1 and J is TRBJ2-7; 9 nucleotides match TRBD2. The trim removed 6 bases at V and 1 base at J, leaving 7 bases unmatched. CDR3 length equals 14 residues. Germline loops: CDR1 DFQATT, CDR2 SNEGSKA (reference sequence).

This clonotype occurred many times. The rearrangement uses TRBV5-5 and TRBJ2-3; D might be TRBD1 (5 bases). The germline gives CDR1 SGHKS, CDR2 YYEKEE (reference sequence). The CDR3 has 15 residues. Trimming took off 4 bases at V and 0 bases at J, with 12 bases between the two ends. The chain's CDR3 is CASSHRMYSTDTQYF. The CDR3 DNA is TGTGCCAGCAGCCACAGGATGTATAGCACAGATACGCAGTATTTT.

This clonotype has a count of ten or more. The J gene is TRBJ2-7, the V gene TRBV11-2; 9 nucleotides align to TRBD2. V dropped 6 bases and J dropped 2; count of bases not matched to a gene: 8. The CDR3 spans 15 residues. Germline V gene data show CDR1 as SGHAT and CDR2 as FQNNGV. CDR3: CASRLSGSPPYEQYF. The CDR3 DNA follows: TGTGCCAGCAGACTTAGCGGGAGCCCCCCCTACGAGCAGTACTTC.

This clonotype was recorded a few times. The chain recombines TRBV9 with TRBJ1-4, with D uncertain. The V end lost 3 bases, the J end lost 0 bases, and 9 bases lay between the germline ends. Germline V lookup: CDR1 SGDLS, CDR2 YYNGEE. The length of the CDR3 is 15 residues. CDR3 bases: TGTGCCAGCAGCGCGGTACATTCAACTAATGAAAAACTGTTTTTT. Translated, it gives CASSAVHSTNEKLFF.

The table lists this clonotype with many counts. The rearrangement links TRBV2 to TRBJ2-4, with a possible D match to TRBD2 (6 bases). The germline gives CDR1 SNHLY, CDR2 FYNNEI. V was trimmed by 0 bases and J by 5 bases, leaving 20 bases between them. CDR3 length: 18 amino acids. The CDR3 sequence: CASSEAGGALGWENIQYF. The CDR3 bases are TGTGCCAGCAGTGAAGCAGGAGGGGCCCTCGGCTGGGAAAACATTCAGTACTTC.

This clonotype was counted many times. CDR3 in amino acids: CASSSGLADRETQYF. Written as DNA, the CDR3 is TGCGCCAGCAGCTCGGGACTAGCGGATCGGGAGACCCAGTACTTC. The V call is TRBV5-1, the J call TRBJ2-5; 11 bases agree with TRBD2. The CDR3 consists of 15 residues. Looked up from germline, CDR1 is SGHRS and CDR2 is YFSETQ. Trimming took 3 bases from V and 5 from J; bases not matched to a gene: 6.

The chain has TRBV18 and TRBJ2-6; no clear D gene. The CDR3 is 16 residues long. The V gene lost 1 base and the J gene lost 0 bases, with 7 bases spanning the gap. CDR1 is KGHSH, CDR2 LQKENI, per germline. The CDR3 is CASSPRLDSGANVLTF. The CDR3 DNA reads as TGTGCCAGCTCACCACGGCTCGACTCTGGGGCCAACGTCCTGACTTTC.

This clonotype has at least ten counts. The chain carries TRBV28 and TRBJ1-4; no clear D gene. The CDR3 is 12 amino acids. The V and J ends lost 8 bases and 7 bases respectively, with 11 bases between them. Looked up from germline, CDR1 is MDHEN and CDR2 is SYDVKM. The DNA of the CDR3 is TGTGCCAGCGGATTAGGCGGTGAAAAACTGTTTTTT. It codes for CASGLGGEKLFF.

Ten or more counts support this clonotype. This chain connects TRBV20-1 to TRBJ2-7; D gene uncertain. The V gene lost 5 bases and the J gene lost 7 bases, with 9 bases spanning the gap. This CDR3 is 10 amino acids long. CDR1 is DFQATT and CDR2 is SNEGSKA in the germline V gene (reference sequence). CDR3 region: CSASRREQYF. The CDR3 bases are TGCAGTGCTTCCCGACGGGAGCAGTACTTC.

This clonotype has ten or more counts. V gene TRBV28 combines with J gene TRBJ1-2; D is unclear. Looked up from germline, CDR1 is MDHEN and CDR2 is SYDVKM. The CDR3 totals 13 residues. The V end was cut by 3 bases, the J end by 9 bases, with 14 bases between. CDR3 sequence: CASSLLGAVSYTF. The CDR3, as DNA: TGTGCCAGCAGTTTGTTGGGAGCGGTGAGCTACACCTTC.

The gene calls are TRBV29-1 and TRBJ2-1; no definite D call. The germline CDR1 and CDR2 sequences are SQVTM and ANQGSEA. The CDR3 has 10 amino acids. Trimming took 7 bases from V and 4 from J, leaving 5 bases between them. In DNA form, the CDR3 reads TGCAGCGCCAATTACAATGAGCAGTTCTTC. Its protein is CSANYNEQFF.

Notes on this clonotype: A single base is all that separates this from a far larger clone, so a read error is likely. The chain couples TRBV7-2 to TRBJ2-1; the match to TRBD2 covers 12 bases. Germline CDR1 and CDR2: SGHTA and FQGNSA. CDR3 length: 16 residues. The CDR3: CASSRALAGGKNEQLF. The CDR3, as DNA: TGTGCCAGCAGCAGGGCCCTAGCGGGGGGGAAGAATGAGCAGCTCTTC. Based on the CDR3 plus reference TRBV7-2 and TRBJ2-1, the full variable domain is GAGVSQSPSNKVTEKGKDVELRCDPISGHTALYWYRQSLGQGLEFLIYFQGNSAPDKSGLPSDRFSAERTGGSVSTLTIQRTQQEDSAVYLCASSRALAGGKNEQLFGPGTRLTVL.